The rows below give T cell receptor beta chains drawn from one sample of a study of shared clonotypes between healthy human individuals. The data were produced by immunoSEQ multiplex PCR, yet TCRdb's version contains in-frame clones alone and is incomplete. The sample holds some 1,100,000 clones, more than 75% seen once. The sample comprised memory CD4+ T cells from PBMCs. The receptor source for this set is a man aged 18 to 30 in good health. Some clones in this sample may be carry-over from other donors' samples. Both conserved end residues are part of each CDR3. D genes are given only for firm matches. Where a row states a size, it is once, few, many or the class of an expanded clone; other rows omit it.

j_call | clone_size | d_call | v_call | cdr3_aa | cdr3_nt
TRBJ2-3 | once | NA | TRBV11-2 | CASSLERVRVRGTQYF | TGTGCCAGCAGCTTAGAGCGGGTCAGGGTGAGAGGAACGCAGTATTTT
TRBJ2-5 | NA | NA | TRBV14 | CASSRLQETQYF | TGTGCCAGCAGCCGACTCCAAGAGACCCAGTACTTC
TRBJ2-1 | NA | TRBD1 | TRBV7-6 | CASSLAPGQGNNEQFF | TGTGCCAGCAGCTTAGCACCGGGACAGGGGAACAATGAGCAGTTCTTC
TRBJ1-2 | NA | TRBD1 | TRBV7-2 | CASSSSDRNYGYTF | TGTGCCAGCAGCTCATCGGACAGGAACTATGGCTACACCTTC
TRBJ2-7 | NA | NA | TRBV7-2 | CASSFYGTYYEQYF | TGTGCCAGCAGCTTTTACGGGACGTACTACGAGCAGTACTTC
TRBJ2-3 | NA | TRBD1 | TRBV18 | CASSPMRGRLTDTQYF | TGTGCCAGCTCACCGATGAGGGGGCGGCTCACAGATACGCAGTATTTT
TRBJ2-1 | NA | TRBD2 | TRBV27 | CASRTVGTSNSNEQFF | TGTGCCAGCAGGACGGTCGGGACTAGCAACAGCAATGAGCAGTTCTTC
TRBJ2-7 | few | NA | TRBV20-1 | CSASPGYEQYF | TGCAGTGCCAGCCCCGGCTACGAGCAGTACTTC
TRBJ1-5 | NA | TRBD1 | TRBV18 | CASSPPGTGNVRQPQHF | TGTGCCAGCTCACCACCGGGGACAGGGAATGTCCGTCAGCCCCAGCATTTT
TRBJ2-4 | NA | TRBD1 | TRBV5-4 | CASARSGTGKNIQYF | TGTGCCAGCGCCCGGTCGGGGACAGGGAAAAACATTCAGTACTTC
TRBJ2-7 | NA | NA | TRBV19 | CASSRPGRTYEQYF | TGTGCCAGTAGTAGGCCGGGACGGACCTACGAGCAGTACTTC
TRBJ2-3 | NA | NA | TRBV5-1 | CASSFVRGMKGDTQYF | TGCGCCAGCAGTTTCGTCCGGGGAATGAAAGGGGATACGCAGTATTTT
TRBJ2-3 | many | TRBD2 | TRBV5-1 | CASSQTSGREDTQYF | TGCGCCAGCAGCCAGACTAGCGGGAGGGAAGATACGCAGTATTTT
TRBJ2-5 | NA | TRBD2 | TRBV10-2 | CASSDTSGRAREQYF | TGCGCCAGCAGTGACACTAGCGGGAGGGCGAGGGAGCAGTACTTC
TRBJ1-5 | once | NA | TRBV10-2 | CASSETGRQPQHF | TGCGCCAGCAGTGAGACAGGGCGCCAGCCCCAGCATTTT
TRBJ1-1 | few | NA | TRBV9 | CASSVTPQPNTEAFF | TGTGCCAGCAGCGTAACTCCACAGCCGAACACTGAAGCTTTCTTT
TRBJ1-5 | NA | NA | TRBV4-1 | CASSLTLNQPQHF | TGCGCCAGCAGCTTAACTTTGAATCAGCCCCAGCATTTT
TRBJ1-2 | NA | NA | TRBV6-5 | CASSYSRQNYGYTF | TGTGCCAGCAGTTACTCGAGACAAAACTATGGCTACACCTTC
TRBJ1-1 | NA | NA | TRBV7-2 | CASTKLNGGVATEAFF | TGTGCCAGCACCAAATTAAATGGGGGGGTAGCCACTGAAGCTTTCTTT
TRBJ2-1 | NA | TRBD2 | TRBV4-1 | CASSQAGLAVDEQFF | TGCGCCAGCAGCCAGGCGGGACTAGCGGTGGATGAGCAGTTCTTC
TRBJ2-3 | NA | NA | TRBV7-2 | CASSPLSYTQYF | TGTGCCAGCAGCCCACTTTCGTATACGCAGTATTTT
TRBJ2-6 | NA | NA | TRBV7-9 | CASSPVSGGANVLTF | TGTGCCAGCAGCCCCGTCAGCGGGGGGGCCAACGTCCTGACTTTC
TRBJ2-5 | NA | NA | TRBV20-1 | CSAPGAGTQYF | TGCAGTGCCCCCGGGGCAGGGACCCAGTACTTC
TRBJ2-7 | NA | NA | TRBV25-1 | CASSKGPSYEQYF | TGTGCCAGCTCCAAAGGACCCTCCTACGAGCAGTACTTC
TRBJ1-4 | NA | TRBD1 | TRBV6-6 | CASRDRGKLFF | TGTGCCAGCAGGGACAGGGGAAAACTGTTTTTT